The 5 T cell receptor beta chains reported below all come from one sample, sequenced in a study of control samples from healthy donors and cancer patients (dated by TCRdb to 2020 to 2022). The library was generated by the immunoSEQ multiplex PCR assay. TCRdb mirrors the immuneACCESS table, restricted to in-frame sequences. Some clones are absent from its copies; in checked studies, under half trace to an unresolved V gene, and the reason for the others is unknown. This sample comprises around 30,000 clones, under 95% of them detected only once. Roughly 13% of the sample is in the top ten clones. Specimen: PBMCs. The receptors stem from a man aged 45-65 years with lung cancer.

The chain combines TRBV7-2 with TRBJ1-2; tentative D call: TRBD1 (5 bases). Per the germline V gene, CDR1 is SGHTA and CDR2 is FQGNSA. The V gene lost 2 bases and the J gene lost 14 bases, with 21 bases spanning the gap. This CDR3 has 14 amino acids. The CDR3 loop reads CASSLRDPGRPKTF. The CDR3 coding sequence is TGTGCCAGCAGCTTAAGAGACCCGGGACGGCCTAAGACCTTC. Drawing the rest from reference TRBV7-2 and TRBJ1-2, the complete variable domain is GAGVSQSPSNKVTEKGKDVELRCDPISGHTALYWYRQSLGQGLEFLIYFQGNSAPDKSGLPSDRFSAERTGGSVSTLTIQRTQQEDSAVYLCASSLRDPGRPKTFGSGTRLTVV.

The J gene is TRBJ1-1, the V gene TRBV11-3, with TRBD1 matching 9 bases. V was pared by 3 bases and J by 0 bases, with 8 bases of the junction left unmatched. The CDR3 runs to 17 residues. In germline, CDR1 is SGHNT, CDR2 YENEEA. The CDR3 is CASSFGPGTGMNTEAFF. The CDR3 DNA follows: TGTGCCAGCAGCTTTGGTCCCGGGACAGGGATGAACACTGAAGCTTTCTTT.

The chain uses TRBV5-4 and TRBJ2-1; a weak D match, TRBD2 (5 bases). From germline, CDR1 is SGHNT and CDR2 YYREEE (reference sequence). The CDR3 loop spans 17 amino acids. Trimming took 1 base from V and 0 from J, leaving 14 bases between them. This CDR3 is CASSLTLLAFSYNEQFF. The DNA for the CDR3 is TGTGCCAGCAGCTTGACTCTCCTAGCATTCTCCTACAATGAGCAGTTCTTC.

The chain has TRBV9 and TRBJ2-2; 8 bases map to TRBD2. Germline V gene sequence: CDR1 SGDLS, CDR2 YYNGEE. The CDR3 length is 15 residues. J lost 7 bases, V lost 4 bases, and 9 bases had no gene match. The CDR3 reads CASSPRGGYGGELFF. For the CDR3, the DNA is TGTGCCAGCAGCCCCCGGGGGGGGTATGGCGGGGAGCTGTTTTTT.

The rearrangement links TRBV6-5 to TRBJ1-1; TRBD1 might be the D (6 bases). Trimming left V 0 bases short and J 3 bases short, with 14 bases between. The germline gives CDR1 MNHEY, CDR2 SVGAGI. The CDR3 length is 16 residues. CDR3 in amino acids: CASSYSSRWGHTEAFF. DNA of the CDR3: TGTGCCAGCAGTTACTCAAGCCGGTGGGGGCACACTGAAGCTTTCTTT.